The 5 T cell receptor beta chains reported below all come from one sample, sequenced in a study of cytomegalovirus exposure and HLA in healthy donors. It was with 60 Vbeta and 13 Jbeta primers that the PCR ran. Libraries were prepared by immunoSEQ multiplex PCR; TCRdb keeps only in-frame clonotypes and omits some of them. The table records 140,000 or so clones, approximately 79% of them present only once. Sample: PBMCs. The receptors stem from a woman under 40 in good health and CMV-seronegative.

The chain combines TRBV10-3 with TRBJ1-2; D possibly corresponds to TRBD1 (6 bases). V was shortened by 6 bases and J by 6 bases, with 14 bases between the two germline ends. The germline V gene encodes CDR1 ENHRY and CDR2 SYGVKD. This CDR3 is 13 amino acids long. This CDR3 is CAIRGQGMDGYTF. The CDR3 nucleotides read TGTGCCATCAGGGGGCAGGGGATGGATGGCTACACCTTC.

The table lists this clone with a count of one. The chain joins TRBV9 to TRBJ1-2; D is unresolved. The CDR3 extends over 14 amino acids. The germline V gene has CDR1 SGDLS and CDR2 YYNGEE. V lost 3 bases to trimming and J lost 5 bases, with 14 bases between them. CDR3 sequence: CASSATGSLYGYTF. Here the CDR3 DNA reads TGTGCCAGCAGCGCTACCGGGTCCTTATATGGCTACACCTTC.

This clone was detected only a few times. This chain's CDR3 is CASSVQGSGANVLTF. The DNA for the CDR3 is TGTGCCAGCAGTGTACAGGGGTCTGGGGCCAACGTCCTGACTTTC. The chain couples TRBV2 to TRBJ2-6, with 7 bases identical to TRBD1. Germline V lookup: CDR1 SNHLY, CDR2 FYNNEI. The CDR3 is made up of 15 amino acids. Trimming took 4 bases from V and 1 from J; bases not matched to a gene: 1.

V and J are TRBV6-1 and TRBJ1-1; 8 bases are a match to TRBD1. Germline values: CDR1 MNHNS, CDR2 SASEGT. This CDR3 region has 15 residues. Trimming at V came to 2 bases and at J to 3 bases, leaving 5 bases not matched to a gene. CDR3 in DNA: TGTGCCAGCAGTGAATGGCTGACAGGGGACACTGAAGCTTTCTTT. Translating gives CASSEWLTGDTEAFF.

This clone is a singleton in its sample. This chain joins TRBV4-2 and TRBJ1-4; a weak D match, TRBD1 (5 bases). V was shortened by 0 bases and J by 3 bases, with 8 bases between the two germline ends. Looked up from germline, CDR1 is LGHNA and CDR2 is YNFKEQ. The CDR3 runs to 15 residues. The CDR3 nucleotides read TGTGCCAGCAGCCAAGAAAGGGGTGCTAATGAAAAACTGTTTTTT. Its protein is CASSQERGANEKLFF.